This TCR beta chain was captured in a study of blood T cell repertoires in COVID-19 (dated by TCRdb to the early 2020s). At the level of the whole study: Samples from collaborators originated in the United States, Italy and Spain and spanned both the acute and convalescent phases of COVID-19. Samples were obtained from the ongoing ImmuneRACE study (first 160 participants) and from 1,254 subjects provided by 6 global collaborators. Deeply sampled blood TCRbeta repertoires from subjects exposed to, actively infected with, or recovered from COVID-19 were included in the dataset. Sample metadata almost always included a de-identified subject ID, COVID-19 status, age in years and sex. The material from the prospective study consisted of cDNA or gDNA derived from T cells, B-cell-depleted T cells, or PBMCs. HLA class I and class II types, where available, came from metadata supplied by the sample provider rather than from assay-based typing. The repertoires were made available in a free public database intended to serve as a resource for research on the immune response to SARS-CoV-2.

The immunoSEQ Assay, a bias-controlled multiplex PCR, was used to amplify TCRbeta CDR3 regions from genomic DNA. For the original study's pipeline: Within the assay, amplification of reference gene primers was used to estimate how many nucleated cells each sample contained. Sequence reads were collapsed and filtered to measure the absolute abundance of every unique TCRbeta CDR3 rearrangement. For each sample, productive Simpson clonality was calculated as the square root of Simpson's diversity index across productive rearrangements. TCRdb holds this immuneACCESS table with in-frame rearrangements only. Some clones are missing; in checked studies, unresolved V genes explain under half, and the rest has no known cause. That table supplies the V and J calls and clone size; D and trimming were determined from the DNA. Counted in this sample were about 140,000 clones; roughly 85% of them appeared once. The ten largest account for roughly 3.5% of the sample.

Results the study describes overall, beyond this receptor: How much clinical and demographic metadata was included differed by source and by participant, and the metadata was provided uncurated.

The V and J ends are trimmed by 2 bases and 0 bases, leaving 14 bases between them. Looking up the germline V gene yields CDR1 KGHSH and CDR2 LQKENI. The CDR3 holds 17 amino acids from the cysteine to the phenylalanine. Only CDR3 DNA remains: 51 bases, in frame from the first base. As for this clone: Its antigen is still unknown. Base qualities are not recorded, but no much larger clone differs from it by a single base.

Each collaborating institution followed its own protocols to collect whole blood in K2EDTA tubes. Collaborator samples were shipped for TCRbeta analysis as frozen whole blood, isolated PBMCs, or DNA extracted from either sample type. The chain is encoded by TRBV18 joined to TRBJ2-1, with a tentative D gene TRBD1 over 5 matching bases. The receptor was isolated from a man in his fifties or sixties with acute or convalescent COVID-19. Sequences were obtained from peripheral blood. The CDR3 here reads CASSPTGQPSSYNEQFF. The DNA reads as follows: TGTGCCAGCTCACCAACCGGACAACCGAGCTCCTACAATGAGCAGTTCTTC.